Following are 14 T cell receptor beta chains from one sample sequenced in a study of T cells in Graves' hyperthyroidism and ophthalmopathy. Researchers took RNA transcripts and amplified the TCR beta CDR3 regions from them. TCR CDR3 regions were first amplified by RT-PCR with HTBI primers. TCRdb reprocessed the multiplex PCR reads with MiXCR, giving one entry per CDR3 protein. The profile shows 550,000 to 850,000 distinct CDR3 sequences, over 15% of them singletons. Material for sequencing was blood. These receptors were obtained from a woman aged 45-60 years with Graves' hyperthyroidism that later progressed to Graves' ophthalmopathy.

The sample holds a few counts of this clonotype. V is TRBV19 and J is TRBJ2-5; D might be TRBD2 (6 bases). This CDR3 spans 12 amino acids. The germline gives CDR1 LNHDA, CDR2 SQIVND (reference sequence). The CDR3 spells CATGDLRGTQYF. The DNA for the CDR3 is TGTGCTACGGGGGACCTTAGGGGGACCCAGTACTTC.

This chain joins TRBV5-1 and TRBJ1-2; TRBD1 matches 12 bases. Germline-derived CDR1 and CDR2 are SGHRS and YFSETQ. V shed 4 bases, J shed 6 bases, and the junction held 4 bases outside the gene matches. The CDR3 spans 14 residues. CDR3 nucleotides: TGCGCCAGCAGCCAGGGACAGGGGGCAAATGGCTACACCTTC. Translated: CASSQGQGANGYTF.

The gene calls are TRBV7-9 and TRBJ1-1, with TRBD1 as a possible D gene (5 bases). The CDR3 has 15 residues. Trimming cost V 3 bases and J 1 base, with 12 bases left between them. In germline, CDR1 is SEHNR, CDR2 FQNEAQ (reference sequence). CDR3 in DNA: TGTGCCAGCAGCTTCGGGGCAGGCTCGAACACTGAAGCTTTCTTT. Translating gives CASSFGAGSNTEAFF.

In its sample, this clonotype was seen a few times. The genes are TRBV6-1 and TRBJ1-3; 12 bases match TRBD1. The CDR3 spans 15 residues. V dropped 6 bases and J dropped 8; count of bases not matched to a gene: 8. Germline CDR1 is MNHNS and CDR2 is SASEGT. CDR3 sequence reads: CASSHKGQGAYTIYF. CDR3 DNA: TGTGCCAGCAGCCACAAGGGACAGGGGGCTTACACCATATATTTT.

This clonotype was recorded a few times. CDR3 residues: CASTPARGGLSNQPQHF. The CDR3 nucleotides are TGTGCCAGCACCCCCGCCCGGGGAGGGTTAAGCAATCAGCCCCAGCATTTT. This chain connects TRBV6-1 to TRBJ1-5, with D hard to call. Trimming took off 7 bases at V and 1 base at J, with 20 bases between the two ends. The germline V gene encodes CDR1 MNHNS and CDR2 SASEGT. The CDR3 runs 17 residues.

The table lists this clonotype with a few counts. The rearrangement uses TRBV13 and TRBJ2-1; D remains ambiguous. V dropped 5 bases and J dropped 4 bases, with 15 bases sitting between them. Germline assignment: CDR1 PRHDT and CDR2 FYEKMQ (reference sequence). The CDR3 is 15 residues long. This chain's CDR3 is CASSMGLRKYNEQFF. The CDR3 nucleotides are TGTGCCAGCAGCATGGGTTTGAGGAAATACAATGAGCAGTTCTTC.

This clonotype was recorded a few times. This rearrangement joins TRBV4-2 to TRBJ1-1, with D hard to call. The CDR3 loop spans 13 amino acids. Germline assignment: CDR1 LGHNA and CDR2 YNFKEQ. V lost 0 bases, J lost 7 bases, and 9 bases lay in between. The CDR3 protein is CASSQELSGEAFF. CDR3 in DNA: TGTGCCAGCAGCCAAGAATTATCCGGTGAAGCTTTCTTT.

This clonotype was seen ten or more times. This rearrangement joins TRBV30 to TRBJ2-7, with D tentatively TRBD1 (6 bases). The CDR3 has 14 amino acids. Trimming shortened V by 7 bases and J by 2 bases, and 18 bases separated the two germline ends. Germline lookup yields CDR1 GTSNPN and CDR2 SVGIG (reference sequence). In nucleotides, the CDR3 is TGTGCCTCTTACCCACAGGGTAGGGCCTACGAGCAGTACTTC. Its translation is CASYPQGRAYEQYF.

The sample holds many counts of this clonotype. Mismatch with germline at one junction end may stem from a read error. CDR3 protein: CASSLGGQGYNEQFF. In DNA, the CDR3 is TGCGCCAGCAGCTTGGGAGGACAGGGTTACAATGAGCAGTTCTTC. The V gene is TRBV27, the J gene TRBJ2-1; 8 nucleotides line up with TRBD1. The CDR3 consists of 15 residues. CDR1 is MNHEY and CDR2 is SMNVEV in the germline V gene (reference sequence).

The V call is TRBV19, the J call TRBJ2-3; D might be TRBD2 (5 bases). CDR1 and CDR2 from the germline V gene are LNHDA and SQIVND (reference sequence). V was pared by 1 base and J by 0 bases, with 11 bases between. The CDR3 length is 16 residues. The CDR3 spells CASSIGPTTSTDTQYF. The CDR3 bases are TGTGCCAGTAGTATAGGGCCGACTACTAGCACAGATACGCAGTATTTT.

This clonotype has more than one count but fewer than ten. The chain joins TRBV5-1 to TRBJ2-3; 11 nucleotides align to TRBD2. The germline CDR1 and CDR2 sequences are SGHRS and YFSETQ. This CDR3 spans 16 amino acids. J was trimmed by 3 bases and V by 4 bases; bases with no gene match: 7. CDR3 region: CASSTVTSGGTDTQYF. As DNA, the CDR3 is TGCGCCAGCAGCACCGTCACTAGCGGGGGAACAGATACGCAGTATTTT.

This clonotype was counted ten times or more. The chain has TRBV6-1 and TRBJ2-7; no clear D. In germline, CDR1 is MNHNS, CDR2 SASEGT. V lost 7 bases, J lost 0 bases, and 19 bases lay in between. This CDR3 is 16 amino acids long. The CDR3 spells CASNLNPDLSSYEQYF. The DNA for the CDR3 is TGTGCCAGCAATCTCAATCCGGACCTGAGCTCCTACGAGCAGTACTTC.

This clonotype was seen a handful of times. The genes are TRBV28 and TRBJ2-1, with D hard to call. The CDR3 spans 14 residues. CDR1 and CDR2 from the germline V gene are MDHEN and SYDVKM. The germline V and J ends were trimmed by 5 bases and 2 bases, with 10 bases remaining between them. The CDR3 coding sequence is TGTGCCAGCAGTCAACTTGACCCCTACAATGAGCAGTTCTTC. This gives the protein CASSQLDPYNEQFF.

This clonotype appeared a few times. The chain uses TRBV28 and TRBJ2-5; TRBD2 is a possible D gene (5 bases). The CDR3 contains 13 residues. Deletions cut 6 bases from V and 1 base from J, with 9 bases between. From germline, CDR1 is MDHEN and CDR2 SYDVKM. CDR3 in amino acids: CASRKRFQETQYF. The CDR3 DNA sequence: TGTGCCAGCAGAAAGCGGTTCCAAGAGACCCAGTACTTC. Combining the CDR3 with reference TRBV28 and TRBJ2-5 gives the whole variable domain DVKVTQSSRYLVKRTGEKVFLECVQDMDHENMFWYRQDPGLGLRLIYFSYDVKMKEKGDIPEGYSVSREKKERFSLILESASTNQTSMYLCASRKRFQETQYFGPGTRLLVL.